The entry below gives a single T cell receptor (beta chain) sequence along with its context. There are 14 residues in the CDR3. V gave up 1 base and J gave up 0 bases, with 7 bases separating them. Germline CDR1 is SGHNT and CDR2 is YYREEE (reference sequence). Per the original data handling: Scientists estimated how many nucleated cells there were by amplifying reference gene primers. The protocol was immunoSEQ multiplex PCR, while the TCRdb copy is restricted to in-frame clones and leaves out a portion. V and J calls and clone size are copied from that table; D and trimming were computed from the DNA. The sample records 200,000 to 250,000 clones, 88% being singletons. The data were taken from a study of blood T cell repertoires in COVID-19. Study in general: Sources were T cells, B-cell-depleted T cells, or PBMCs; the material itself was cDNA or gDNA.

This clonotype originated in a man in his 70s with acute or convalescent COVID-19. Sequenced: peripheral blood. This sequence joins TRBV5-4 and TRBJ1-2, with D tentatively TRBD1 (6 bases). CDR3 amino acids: CASSLRDTNYGYTF. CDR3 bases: TGTGCCAGCAGCTTGAGGGACACTAACTATGGCTACACCTTC.